The text below deals with one TCR beta chain. Antigen specificity is unknown. The sample is drawn from a study of blood T cells in healthy people across ages. Study findings and constraints: Estimated diversity that came from one million T cells was considered an underestimate.

The CDR3 has 12 amino acids. Trimming left V 3 bases short and J 7 bases short, with 10 bases between. Germline V CDR1 and CDR2: SGHRS, YFSETQ. PCR was performed a second time for roughly 7 to 12 cycles using a sample-barcoded 5' primer and a J-beta primer mix. TCRdb re-called the 5' RACE reads with MiXCR, one entry per CDR3 protein. Here the sample spans under 950,000 distinct CDR3 sequences, 20% to 25% being singletons. The J gene is TRBJ1-1, the V gene TRBV5-1, with a weak D call TRBD1 (6 bases). The specimen was blood. This TCR came from a man in his sixties or seventies in good health. The CDR3 DNA is TGCGCCAGCAGCTACGGACAGAATGAAGCTTTCTTT. Protein sequence: CASSYGQNEAFF.